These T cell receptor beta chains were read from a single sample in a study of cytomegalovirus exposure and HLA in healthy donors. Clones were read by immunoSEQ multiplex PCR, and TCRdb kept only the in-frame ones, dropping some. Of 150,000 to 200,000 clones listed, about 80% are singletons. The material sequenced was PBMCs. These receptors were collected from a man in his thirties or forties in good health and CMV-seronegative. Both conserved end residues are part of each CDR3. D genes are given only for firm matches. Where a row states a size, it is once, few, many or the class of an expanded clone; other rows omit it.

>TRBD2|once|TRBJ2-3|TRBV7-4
TGTGCCAGCAGCCTATATAGCGGGAGGGCCTTCTCAGATACGCAGTATTTT
CASSLYSGRAFSDTQYF
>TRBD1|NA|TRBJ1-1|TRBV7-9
TGTGCCAGCAGCTCATGGACAGGGGGGAACACTGAAGCTTTCTTT
CASSSWTGGNTEAFF
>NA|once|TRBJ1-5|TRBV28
TGTGCCAGCAGTTCGCTCTCTCTGAGGGTGCACAATCAGCCCCAGCATTTT
CASSSLSLRVHNQPQHF
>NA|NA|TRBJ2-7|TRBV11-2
TGTGCCAGCAGCACTTATTCAGGGGACGAGCAGTACTTC
CASSTYSGDEQYF
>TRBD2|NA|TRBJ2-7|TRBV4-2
TGTGCCAGCAGCCAACGGGAGGGAATCGACGAGCAGTACTTC
CASSQREGIDEQYF
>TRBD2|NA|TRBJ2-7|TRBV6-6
TGTGCCAGCTCTCTAGCGGGGCCTTACGAGCAGTACTTC
CASSLAGPYEQYF
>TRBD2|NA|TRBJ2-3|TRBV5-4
TGTGCCAGCAGCTTGGTGGGGGCTAGCGGGAGGCAGTATTTT
CASSLVGASGRQYF
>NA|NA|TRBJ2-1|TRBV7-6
TGTGCCAGCAGCTTACCAGGTAGCGGCTACAATGAGCAGTTCTTC
CASSLPGSGYNEQFF
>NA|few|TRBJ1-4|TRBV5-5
TGTGCCAGCAGCTTGTGGTGGAGTGTAGGCTCCGGGGGTAATGAAAAACTGTTTTTT
CASSLWWSVGSGGNEKLFF
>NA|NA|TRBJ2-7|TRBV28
TGTGCCAGCACTCGAACAGGGCCCTACGAGCAGTACTTC
CASTRTGPYEQYF
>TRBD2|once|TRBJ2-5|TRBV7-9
TGTGCCAGCAGCTCTAGCGGGAGCGGCGAGACCCAGTACTTC
CASSSSGSGETQYF
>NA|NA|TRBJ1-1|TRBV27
TGTGCCAGCAGTAGTCAGCAGGTTTTGAACACTGAAGCTTTCTTT
CASSSQQVLNTEAFF
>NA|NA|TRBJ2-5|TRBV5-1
TGCGCCAGCAGGATAAGGGCAGGGGAGACCCAGTACTTC
CASRIRAGETQYF
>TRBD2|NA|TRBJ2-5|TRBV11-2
TGTGCCAGCAGCCCCGGGGGGGGAACCCAATGGGAGACCCAGTACTTC
CASSPGGGTQWETQYF
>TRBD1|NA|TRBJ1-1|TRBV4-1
TGCGCCAGCAGCCAAGGGACAGGGAGGACTGAAGCTTTCTTT
CASSQGTGRTEAFF
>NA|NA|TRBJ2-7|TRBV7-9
TGTGCCAGCAGCTTAGACAAGGGGGAATACGAGCAGTACTTC
CASSLDKGEYEQYF
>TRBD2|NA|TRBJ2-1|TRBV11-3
TGTGCCAGCAGCTTAGCTACTAGCGCTGAGCAGTTCTTC
CASSLATSAEQFF
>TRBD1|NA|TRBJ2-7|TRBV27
TGTGCCAGCAGTGGACAGGGGAGGGTTTACGAGCAGTACTTC
CASSGQGRVYEQYF
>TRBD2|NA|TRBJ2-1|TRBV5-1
TGCGCCAGCAGCCTCGCAAGTGGAGCGGGAGTAACCTACAATGAGCAGTTCTTC
CASSLASGAGVTYNEQFF
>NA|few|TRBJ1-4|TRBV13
TGTGCCAGCAGCCTCAGGGCGTCAACTAATGAAAAACTGTTTTTT
CASSLRASTNEKLFF
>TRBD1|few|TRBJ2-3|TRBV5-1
TGCGCCAGCAGCCGGGACAGGGGAACAGATACGCAGTATTTT
CASSRDRGTDTQYF
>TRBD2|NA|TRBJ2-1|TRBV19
TGTGCCAGTAGTATTCCTTTAGGACTAGCGGGCAATGAGCAGTTCTTC
CASSIPLGLAGNEQFF
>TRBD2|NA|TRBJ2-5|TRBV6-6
TGTGCCAGCAGTCCCTGGGCGGGAGAACAAGAGACCCAGTACTTC
CASSPWAGEQETQYF
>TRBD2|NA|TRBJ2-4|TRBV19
TGTGCCAGTAGTACCTCCCACGCGGGAGCCCGCCAAAACATTCAGTACTTC
CASSTSHAGARQNIQYF
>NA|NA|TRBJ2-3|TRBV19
TGTGCCAGTAGTACGGACACACCCACGCAGTATTTT
CASSTDTPTQYF
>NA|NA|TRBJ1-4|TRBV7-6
TGTGCCAGCGGGAGGGAGGAGGGTTTAGAACTGTTTTTT
CASGREEGLELFF
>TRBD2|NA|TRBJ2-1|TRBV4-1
TGCGCCAGCAGCCACTTACCGACTAGCGGATACAATGAGCAGTTCTTC
CASSHLPTSGYNEQFF
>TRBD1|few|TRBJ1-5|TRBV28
TGTGCCAGCAACTCGGACAGGGGGCATCAGCCCCAGCATTTT
CASNSDRGHQPQHF
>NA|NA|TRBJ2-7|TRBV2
TGTGCCAGCAGCGGCCAGGTAAACTACGAGCAGTACTTC
CASSGQVNYEQYF
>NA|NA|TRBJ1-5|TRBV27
TGTGCCAGCAGTTTAACGAGGCCGGGTCAGCCCCAGCATTTT
CASSLTRPGQPQHF
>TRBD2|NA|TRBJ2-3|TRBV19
TGTGCCAGTAGTATGACCCATATAGCGGGAGGTGGCACAGATACGCAGTATTTT
CASSMTHIAGGGTDTQYF
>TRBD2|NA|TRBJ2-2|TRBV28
TGTGCCAGCAGTATCCTTGGGGGGGCCGGGGAGCTGTTTTTT
CASSILGGAGELFF
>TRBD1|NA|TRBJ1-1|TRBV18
TGTGCCAGCTCACCGACCATTACAGGGGGGTACACTGAAGCTTTCTTT
CASSPTITGGYTEAFF